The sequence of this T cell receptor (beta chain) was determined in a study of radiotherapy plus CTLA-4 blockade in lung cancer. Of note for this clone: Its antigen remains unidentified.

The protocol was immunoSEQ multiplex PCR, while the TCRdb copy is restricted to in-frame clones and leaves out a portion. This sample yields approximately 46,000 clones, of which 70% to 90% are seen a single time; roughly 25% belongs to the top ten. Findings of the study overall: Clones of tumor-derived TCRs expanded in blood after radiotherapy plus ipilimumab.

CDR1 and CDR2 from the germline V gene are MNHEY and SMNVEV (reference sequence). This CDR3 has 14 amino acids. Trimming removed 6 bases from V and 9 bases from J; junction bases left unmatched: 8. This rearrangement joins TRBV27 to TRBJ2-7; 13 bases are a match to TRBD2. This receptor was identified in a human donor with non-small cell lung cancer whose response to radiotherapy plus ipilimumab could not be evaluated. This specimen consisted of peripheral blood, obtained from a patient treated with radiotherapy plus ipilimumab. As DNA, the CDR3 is TGTGCCAGCAGCCAACTAGCGGGAGGGAATGCGCAGTACTTC. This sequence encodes CASSQLAGGNAQYF.